What follows are 21 T cell receptor beta chains derived from one specimen sequenced in a study of cytomegalovirus exposure and HLA in healthy donors. PCR amplification relied on 60 Vbeta primers (plus 13 Jbeta primers). Assay: immunoSEQ multiplex PCR; the TCRdb copy retains only in-frame clones and omits some. Found here are about 130,000 clones, roughly two thirds of them singletons; the top ten hold 1.6%. The source material was PBMCs. The receptors originated from a man between 25 and 39 years old in good health and CMV-seropositive.

The chain couples TRBV10-2 to TRBJ2-2, with D possibly TRBD1 on 6 matching bases. The CDR3 sequence is 19 residues long. Germline-derived CDR1 and CDR2 are WSHSY and SAAADI. V lost 0 bases and J lost 0, with 17 bases in between. CDR3 nucleotide sequence: TGCGCCAGCAGTGAGTCGGGACACCGAATCCCCACGAACACCGGGGAGCTGTTTTTT. Translation: CASSESGHRIPTNTGELFF.

The V and J genes are TRBV2 and TRBJ2-5; tentative D call: TRBD1 (5 bases). The germline V gene encodes CDR1 SNHLY and CDR2 FYNNEI. V was pared by 4 bases and J by 1 base, with 13 bases between. The CDR3 consists of 15 residues. The CDR3 region has the DNA TGTGCCAGCAGTGGGCCCGGACACCTCCAAGAGACCCAGTACTTC. It codes for CASSGPGHLQETQYF.

The chain couples TRBV7-6 to TRBJ2-3; D not certain. Trimming removed 2 bases at V and 2 bases at J, with 11 bases between. This CDR3 has 15 residues. Germline CDR1 and CDR2: SGHVS and FNYEAQ. CDR3 bases: TGTGCCAGCAGCTTAATTAACCGAGTCACAGATACGCAGTATTTT. It translates to CASSLINRVTDTQYF.

This chain links TRBV7-9 with TRBJ2-7, with TRBD2 identical over 11 bases. The germline CDR1 and CDR2 sequences are SEHNR and FQNEAQ (reference sequence). After removal of 3 bases from V and 1 base from J, the junction contained 8 bases not matched to a gene. The CDR3 length is 17 residues. The CDR3: CASSFLLAGGLSYEQYF. The CDR3 DNA sequence: TGTGCCAGCAGCTTCCTCCTAGCGGGAGGACTTTCCTACGAGCAGTACTTC.

The rearrangement joins TRBV14 to TRBJ2-1, with 12 bases matching TRBD2. The CDR3 loop spans 15 amino acids. V was clipped by 5 bases and J by 6 bases; unmatched bases: 5. Germline assignment: CDR1 SGHDN and CDR2 FVKESK. In nucleotides, the CDR3 is TGTGCCAGCAGCTACCTAGCGGGAGGGCCCAATGAGCAGTTCTTC. Residues: CASSYLAGGPNEQFF.

The chain combines TRBV5-1 with TRBJ2-3, with D possibly TRBD1 on 5 matching bases. Trimming left V 0 bases short and J 5 bases short, with 10 bases between. Germline V CDR1 and CDR2: SGHRS, YFSETQ. The CDR3 is 14 amino acids. CDR3 sequence: CASSLGQPRDTQYF. CDR3 DNA sequence: TGCGCCAGCAGCTTGGGACAGCCGAGAGATACGCAGTATTTT.

The table lists this clone with a count of one. The rearrangement uses TRBV28 and TRBJ1-5; D call uncertain. The germline CDR1 and CDR2 sequences are MDHEN and SYDVKM. V was clipped by 9 bases and J by 5 bases, with 14 bases between them. The CDR3 extends over 13 amino acids. The DNA of the CDR3 is TGTGCCAGTGAGGAACTGGGAGATCAGCCCCAGCATTTT. Encoded protein: CASEELGDQPQHF.

In DNA form, the CDR3 reads TGTGCCAGCAGCCCTAGCGGAACAGGGACCCAGTACTTC. Translated: CASSPSGTGTQYF. This chain connects TRBV9 to TRBJ2-5; 7 nucleotides line up with TRBD2. V was clipped by 4 bases and J by 7 bases; unmatched bases: 7. This CDR3 spans 13 amino acids. Germline V gene data show CDR1 as SGDLS and CDR2 as YYNGEE. The entire variable domain, with the rest obtained from reference TRBV9 and TRBJ2-5, is as follows: DSGVTQTPKHLITATGQRVTLRCSPRSGDLSVYWYQQSLDQGLQFLIQYYNGEERAKGNILERFSAQQFPDLHSELNLSSLELGDSALYFCASSPSGTGTQYFGPGTRLLVL.

The chain carries TRBV9 and TRBJ2-2; perhaps TRBD2 as D (6 bases). V lost 0 bases and J 6 bases, leaving 12 bases between the germline ends. CDR1 SGDLS and CDR2 YYNGEE come from the germline V gene. The length of the CDR3 is 15 residues. Written as DNA, the CDR3 is TGTGCCAGCAGCGTAGGAGGACTAAATTCCGGGGAGCTGTTTTTT. Its protein product is CASSVGGLNSGELFF.

The V gene is TRBV18, the J gene TRBJ2-5; 9 nucleotides align to TRBD1. Germline V CDR1 and CDR2: KGHSH, LQKENI. The CDR3 extends over 15 amino acids. J was trimmed by 1 base and V by 3 bases; bases with no gene match: 3. The CDR3 DNA reads TGTGCCAGCTCACCCGGGACAGGGCTCCAAGAGACCCAGTACTTC. This codes for CASSPGTGLQETQYF.

The chain couples TRBV5-1 to TRBJ1-2; D perhaps matches TRBD1 (5 bases). V gave up 7 bases and J gave up 2 bases, with 6 bases separating them. This CDR3 is built from 11 residues. Germline loops: CDR1 SGHRS, CDR2 YFSETQ. CDR3: CASAGNYGYTF. Written as DNA, the CDR3 is TGCGCCAGCGCAGGGAACTATGGCTACACCTTC.

CDR3 DNA sequence: TGTGCCAGTGAGACTCTGAACACTGAAGCTTTCTTT. Its protein is CASETLNTEAFF. The genes are TRBV28 and TRBJ1-1; D not certain. V lost 9 bases, J lost 0 bases, and 8 bases lay in between. In germline, CDR1 is MDHEN, CDR2 SYDVKM. This CDR3 has 12 amino acids.

This clone was recorded a few times. The chain recombines TRBV2 with TRBJ2-7; possibly TRBD2 for D (6 bases). The CDR3 spans 14 residues. Germline lookup yields CDR1 SNHLY and CDR2 FYNNEI. V lost 2 bases and J lost 4, with 12 bases in between. CDR3 region: CASSERSGAYEQYF. CDR3 coding DNA: TGTGCCAGCAGTGAACGGTCGGGAGCTTACGAGCAGTACTTC.

The V gene is TRBV7-9, the J gene TRBJ2-7; 8 bases are shared with TRBD2. This CDR3 is 14 amino acids long. The germline V gene has CDR1 SEHNR and CDR2 FQNEAQ (reference sequence). The V gene end was trimmed by 3 bases and the J gene end by 1 base; junction bases not matched to a gene: 2. CDR3: CASSFASGSYEQYF. In DNA form, the CDR3 reads TGTGCCAGCAGCTTTGCTAGCGGGTCCTACGAGCAGTACTTC.

This clone turned up a few times. The chain is built from TRBV5-1 and TRBJ2-1; the D gene is possibly TRBD2 (6 bases). There are 15 residues in the CDR3. Trimming took 1 base from V and 8 from J, leaving 16 bases between them. Germline loops: CDR1 SGHRS, CDR2 YFSETQ. CDR3 in DNA: TGCGCCAGCAGCTTGACTAGCCCCCGGAGGGATGAGCAGTTCTTC. This gives the protein CASSLTSPRRDEQFF.

The V and J genes are TRBV5-6 and TRBJ1-5, with D possibly matching TRBD1 (5 bases). Between the trimmed V and J ends, which lost 8 bases and 0 bases, there was a span of 24 bases. The length of the CDR3 is 18 residues. Germline V gene sequence: CDR1 SGHDT, CDR2 YYEEEE. CDR3 in amino acids: CARGNIRGLPYSNQPQHF. The CDR3 bases are TGTGCCAGAGGGAATATTAGGGGCCTTCCATATAGCAATCAGCCCCAGCATTTT.

This chain links TRBV29-1 with TRBJ2-1, with 10 bases identical to TRBD2. The CDR3 spans 15 residues. Looked up from germline, CDR1 is SQVTM and CDR2 is ANQGSEA. Trimming at V came to 7 bases and at J to 6 bases, leaving 12 bases not matched to a gene. CDR3 DNA sequence: TGCAGCGCGAGTAAGGAACTAGCGGGATCCAATGAGCAGTTCTTC. It is translated as CSASKELAGSNEQFF.

The chain recombines TRBV28 with TRBJ2-7; D is possibly TRBD2 (7 bases). V shed 4 bases and J shed 0 bases, with 22 bases lying between them. The germline gives CDR1 MDHEN, CDR2 SYDVKM. This CDR3 is 18 amino acids long. CDR3 coding DNA: TGTGCCAGCAGTTACAGGGCTAGCGGACACCAATCCTCCTACGAGCAGTACTTC. Translated: CASSYRASGHQSSYEQYF.

Regarding this clone: A junction boundary mismatches the germline segment, possibly from a read error. This chain connects TRBV7-9 to TRBJ1-1, with D possibly being TRBD1 (5 bases). CDR3 size: 18 residues. Germline CDR1 and CDR2: SEHNR and FQNEAQ (reference sequence). Here the CDR3 reads CSSSPHWVTGIGGTEAFF. CDR3 DNA: TGTTCCAGCAGCCCTCATTGGGTCACAGGCATCGGGGGTACTGAAGCTTTCTTT.

This chain connects TRBV2 to TRBJ1-1; 10 bases agree with TRBD1. The CDR3 totals 14 residues. CDR1 is SNHLY, CDR2 FYNNEI, per germline. The J segment lost 5 bases and the V segment lost 4 bases, leaving 4 bases of the junction unmatched. The CDR3 coding sequence is TGTGCCAGCAGTGGACAGGGGGCAGATACTGAAGCTTTCTTT. Its translation is CASSGQGADTEAFF.

This sequence joins TRBV7-6 and TRBJ2-7; 13 bases align to TRBD2. The trim removed 5 bases at V and 2 bases at J, leaving 3 bases unmatched. The CDR3 consists of 15 residues. Germline V lookup: CDR1 SGHVS, CDR2 FNYEAQ. The CDR3 nucleotides are TGTGCCAGCAGCAACGGACTAGCGGGAGCCTACGAGCAGTACTTC. As protein: CASSNGLAGAYEQYF.